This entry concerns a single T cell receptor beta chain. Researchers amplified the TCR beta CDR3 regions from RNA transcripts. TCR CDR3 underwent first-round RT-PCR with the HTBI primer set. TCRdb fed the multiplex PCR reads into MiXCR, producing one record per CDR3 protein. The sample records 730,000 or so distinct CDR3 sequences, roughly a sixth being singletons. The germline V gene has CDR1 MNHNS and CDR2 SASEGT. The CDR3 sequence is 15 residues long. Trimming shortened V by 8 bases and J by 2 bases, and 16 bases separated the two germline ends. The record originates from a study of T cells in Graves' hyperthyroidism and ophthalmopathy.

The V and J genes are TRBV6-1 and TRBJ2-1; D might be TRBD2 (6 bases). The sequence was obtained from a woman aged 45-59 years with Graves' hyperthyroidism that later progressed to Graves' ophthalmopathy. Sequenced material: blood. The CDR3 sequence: CASQLRRGAYNEQFF. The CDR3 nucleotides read TGTGCCAGCCAGCTTCGGAGGGGTGCCTACAATGAGCAGTTCTTC.